This T cell receptor (beta chain) came from a study of blood T cell repertoires in COVID-19. The wider study: Nucleic acid was either cDNA or gDNA, and it came from T cells, B-cell-depleted T cells, or PBMCs.

TCRdb keeps only in-frame clones here, not all; method: immunoSEQ multiplex PCR. The repertoire holds more than 300,000 clones, with 90% as singletons. The CDR3 is made up of 15 amino acids. Per the germline V gene, CDR1 is SGHRS and CDR2 is YFSETQ. V lost 2 bases to trimming and J lost 7 bases, with 15 bases between them. This TCR was recovered from a woman in her 40s with COVID-19, enrolled during active disease. V and J are TRBV5-1 and TRBJ1-4; D gene uncertain. Sequencing was done on a sample of peripheral blood. In nucleotides, the CDR3 is TGCGCCAGCAGCTTTTCCGGGTATAGTAGTGAAAAACTGTTTTTT. Its protein is CASSFSGYSSEKLFF. Full variable domain (outside the CDR3, taken from reference TRBV5-1 and TRBJ1-4): KAGVTQTPRYLIKTRGQQVTLSCSPISGHRSVSWYQQTPGQGLQFLFEYFSETQRNKGNFPGRFSGRQFSNSRSEMNVSTLELGDSALYLCASSFSGYSSEKLFFGSGTQLSVL.